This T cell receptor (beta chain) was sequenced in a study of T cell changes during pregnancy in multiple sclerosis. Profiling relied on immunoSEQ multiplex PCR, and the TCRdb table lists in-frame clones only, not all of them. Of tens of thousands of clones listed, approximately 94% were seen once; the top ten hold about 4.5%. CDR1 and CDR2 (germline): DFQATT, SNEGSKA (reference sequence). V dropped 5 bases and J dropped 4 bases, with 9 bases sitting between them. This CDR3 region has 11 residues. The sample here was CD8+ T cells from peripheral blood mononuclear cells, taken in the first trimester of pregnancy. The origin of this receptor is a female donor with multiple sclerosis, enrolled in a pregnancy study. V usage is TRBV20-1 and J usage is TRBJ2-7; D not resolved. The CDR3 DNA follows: TGCAGTGCTCTTTCAGATTACGAGCAGTACTTC. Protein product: CSALSDYEQYF.